Listed here are 10 T cell receptor beta chains from one sample, sequenced in a study of T-cell reconstitution after alpha-beta-depleted transplantation in children. TCRbeta library preparation incorporated unique molecular identifiers. TCRdb reanalysed the PCR reads using MiXCR and keeps one entry per CDR3 protein. This table holds about 230,000 distinct CDR3 sequences, about 12% found once. The sequencing used PBMCs from the stem cell graft donor, collected from the stem cell graft. These receptor sequences come from a human donor who donated a stem cell graft to a child with acute lymphoblastic leukemia.

This clonotype appeared many times. The V call is TRBV7-2, the J call TRBJ1-2, with D perhaps matching TRBD1 (5 bases). This CDR3 spans 16 amino acids. Deletions cut 2 bases from V and 0 bases from J, with 13 bases between. Germline values: CDR1 SGHTA, CDR2 FQGNSA. CDR3 loop: CASSLRGARANYGYTF. DNA for the CDR3: TGTGCCAGCAGCTTAAGAGGGGCAAGAGCTAACTATGGCTACACCTTC.

Many counts were recorded for this clonotype. This sequence joins TRBV29-1 and TRBJ2-7, with D hard to call. Germline V CDR1 and CDR2: SQVTM, ANQGSEA. Trimming took 4 bases from V and 5 from J, leaving 15 bases between them. This CDR3 comprises 13 residues. The CDR3 DNA follows: TGCAGCGTTGGCGACGGTGCGTGGGACGAGCAGTACTTC. It is translated as CSVGDGAWDEQYF.

As concerns this clonotype: A much larger clone lies one base from this, so it may be a read error. The CDR3 does not close with the conserved phenylalanine or tryptophan, likely indicating a read error. The rearrangement uses TRBV6-1 and TRBJ2-3; D not resolved. The CDR3 is made up of 12 amino acids. The germline V and J ends were trimmed by 6 bases and 6 bases, with 10 bases remaining between them. Looked up from germline, CDR1 is MNHNS and CDR2 is SASEGT. The CDR3 loop reads CASRNPGDTQYL. Written as DNA, the CDR3 is TGTGCCAGCAGAAACCCCGGGGATACGCAGTATTTG.

To note about this clonotype: A read error may be the cause here, since a much bigger clone is one base away. CDR3 sequence reads: CASSETGRPTEAFF. For the CDR3, the DNA is TGTGCCAGCAGTGAAACCGGCCGGCCCACTGAAGCTTTCTTT. The chain has TRBV6-1 and TRBJ1-1, with D unresolved. CDR1 and CDR2 from the germline V gene are MNHNS and SASEGT. The V end lost 2 bases, the J end lost 4 bases, and 11 bases lay between the germline ends. This CDR3 contains 14 residues.

This clonotype was recorded at least ten times. The chain combines TRBV6-2 or TRBV6-3 with TRBJ2-7, with D unresolved. Per germline, CDR1 MNHEY and CDR2 SVGEGT. The CDR3 sequence is 11 residues long. V was clipped by 5 bases and J by 2 bases, with 4 bases between them. In DNA, the CDR3 is TGTGCCAGCAGTCACACCTACGAGCAGTACTTC. This translates into CASSHTYEQYF.

The CDR3: CASSQDNRAGGADTQYF. CDR3 nucleotides: TGCGCCAGCAGCCAAGATAATCGAGCGGGGGGCGCAGATACGCAGTATTTT. V and J are TRBV4-3 and TRBJ2-3; 9 bases match TRBD2. V lost 0 bases and J lost 4; bases outside the gene matches: 8. This CDR3 region has 17 residues. In germline, CDR1 is LGHNA, CDR2 YSLEER.

This clonotype was seen at least ten times. The chain joins TRBV10-3 to TRBJ2-1; possibly TRBD1 for D (6 bases). V was shortened by 3 bases and J by 6 bases, with 9 bases between the two germline ends. The germline gives CDR1 ENHRY, CDR2 SYGVKD. The CDR3 contains 13 residues. The CDR3 DNA reads as TGTGCCATCAGTGATACAGGGATCAATGAGCAGTTCTTC. It translates to CAISDTGINEQFF.

This clonotype was seen at least ten times. The rearrangement uses TRBV6-5 and TRBJ2-1; D perhaps matches TRBD2 (5 bases). The V and J ends lost 4 bases and 0 bases respectively, with 16 bases between them. This CDR3 spans 17 amino acids. From germline, CDR1 is MNHEY and CDR2 SVGAGI. The DNA for the CDR3 is TGTGCCAGCAGTTTGGCCTCGAGGGTCAGCTCCTACAATGAGCAGTTCTTC. It encodes CASSLASRVSSYNEQFF.

This chain connects TRBV19 to TRBJ1-2; tentatively, D is TRBD1 (5 bases). V lost 5 bases to trimming and J lost 5 bases, with 24 bases between them. The CDR3 is made up of 17 amino acids. CDR1 and CDR2 (germline): LNHDA, SQIVND (reference sequence). Here the CDR3 reads CASSARHPSGTEYGYTF. CDR3 coding DNA: TGTGCCAGTAGTGCCCGACACCCATCAGGGACGGAGTATGGCTACACCTTC.

This clonotype was observed a few times. J is TRBJ1-1 and V is TRBV12-3 or TRBV12-4; no reliable D call. The CDR3 is 14 residues long. Trimming removed 1 base at V and 3 bases at J, with 9 bases between. The CDR3 coding sequence is TGTGCCAGCAGTTTAGGAATCCGCCACACTGAAGCTTTCTTT. It encodes CASSLGIRHTEAFF.